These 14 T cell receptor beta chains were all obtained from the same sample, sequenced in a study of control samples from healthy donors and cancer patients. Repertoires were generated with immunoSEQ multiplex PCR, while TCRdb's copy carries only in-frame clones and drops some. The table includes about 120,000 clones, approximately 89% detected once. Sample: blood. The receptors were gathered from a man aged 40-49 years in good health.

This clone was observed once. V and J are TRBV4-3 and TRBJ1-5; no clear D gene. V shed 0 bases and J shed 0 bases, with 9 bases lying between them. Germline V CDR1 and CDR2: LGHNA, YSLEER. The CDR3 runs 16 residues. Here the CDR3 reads CASSQDAGYSNQPQHF. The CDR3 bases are TGCGCCAGCAGCCAAGACGCCGGTTATAGCAATCAGCCCCAGCATTTT.

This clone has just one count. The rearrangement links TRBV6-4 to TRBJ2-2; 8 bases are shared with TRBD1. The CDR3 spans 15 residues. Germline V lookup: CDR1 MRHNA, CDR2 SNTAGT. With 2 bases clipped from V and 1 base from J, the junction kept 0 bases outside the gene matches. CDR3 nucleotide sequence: TGTGCCAGCAGTGACGGGACAGGGAACACCGGGGAGCTGTTTTTT. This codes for CASSDGTGNTGELFF.

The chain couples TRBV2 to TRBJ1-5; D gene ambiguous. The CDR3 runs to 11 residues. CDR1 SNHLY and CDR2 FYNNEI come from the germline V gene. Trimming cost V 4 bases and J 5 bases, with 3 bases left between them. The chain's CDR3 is CASSGDQPQHF. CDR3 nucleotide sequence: TGTGCCAGCAGTGGCGATCAGCCCCAGCATTTT.

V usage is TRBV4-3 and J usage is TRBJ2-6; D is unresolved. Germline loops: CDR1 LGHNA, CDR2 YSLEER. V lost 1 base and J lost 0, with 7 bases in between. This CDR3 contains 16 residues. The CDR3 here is CASSQGWSSGANVLTF. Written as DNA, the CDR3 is TGCGCCAGCAGCCAAGGTTGGAGCTCTGGGGCCAACGTCCTGACTTTC.

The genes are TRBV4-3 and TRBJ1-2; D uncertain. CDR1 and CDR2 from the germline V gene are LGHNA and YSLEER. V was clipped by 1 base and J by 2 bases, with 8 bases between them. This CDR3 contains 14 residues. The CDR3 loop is CASSQGDLNYGYTF. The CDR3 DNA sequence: TGCGCCAGCAGCCAAGGAGACCTAAACTATGGCTACACCTTC.

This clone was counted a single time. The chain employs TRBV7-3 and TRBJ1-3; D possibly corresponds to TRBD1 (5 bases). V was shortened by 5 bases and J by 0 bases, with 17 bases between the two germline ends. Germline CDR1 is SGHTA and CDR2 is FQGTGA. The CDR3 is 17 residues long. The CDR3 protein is CASSRTRDWSSGNTIYF. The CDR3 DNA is TGTGCCAGCAGCCGAACCCGGGACTGGAGCTCTGGAAACACCATATATTTT.

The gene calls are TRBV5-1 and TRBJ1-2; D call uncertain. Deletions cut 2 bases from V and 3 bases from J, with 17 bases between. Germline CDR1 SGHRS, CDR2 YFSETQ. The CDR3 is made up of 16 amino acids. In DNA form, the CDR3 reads TGCGCCAGCAGCTTAAGTTATCTGACGGCCTACTATGGCTACACCTTC. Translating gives CASSLSYLTAYYGYTF.

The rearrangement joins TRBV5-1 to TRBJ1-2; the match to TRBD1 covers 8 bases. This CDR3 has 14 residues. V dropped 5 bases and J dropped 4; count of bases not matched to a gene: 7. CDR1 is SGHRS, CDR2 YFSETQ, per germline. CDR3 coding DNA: TGCGCCAGCAGGCCAGGGGGCGATCTCTATGGCTACACCTTC. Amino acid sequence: CASRPGGDLYGYTF.

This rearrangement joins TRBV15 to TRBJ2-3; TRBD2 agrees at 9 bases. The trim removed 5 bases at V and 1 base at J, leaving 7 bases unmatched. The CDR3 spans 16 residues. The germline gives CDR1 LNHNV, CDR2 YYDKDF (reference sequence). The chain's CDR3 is CATSLEGGGGTDTQYF. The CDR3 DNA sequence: TGTGCCACCAGCCTGGAGGGCGGGGGGGGCACAGATACGCAGTATTTT.

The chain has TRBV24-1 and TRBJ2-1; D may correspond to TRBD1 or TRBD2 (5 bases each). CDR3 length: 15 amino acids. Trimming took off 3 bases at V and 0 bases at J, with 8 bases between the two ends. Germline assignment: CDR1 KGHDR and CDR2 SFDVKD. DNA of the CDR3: TGTGCCACCAGTGATGAGGGGAGCTCCTACAATGAGCAGTTCTTC. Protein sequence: CATSDEGSSYNEQFF.

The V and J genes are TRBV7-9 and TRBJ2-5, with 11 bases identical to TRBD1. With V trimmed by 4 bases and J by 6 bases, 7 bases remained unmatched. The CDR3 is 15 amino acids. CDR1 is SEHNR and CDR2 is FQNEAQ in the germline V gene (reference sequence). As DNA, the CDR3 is TGTGCCAGCAGCTCTCCGGGACAGGGGGTTCAGACCCAGTACTTC. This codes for CASSSPGQGVQTQYF.

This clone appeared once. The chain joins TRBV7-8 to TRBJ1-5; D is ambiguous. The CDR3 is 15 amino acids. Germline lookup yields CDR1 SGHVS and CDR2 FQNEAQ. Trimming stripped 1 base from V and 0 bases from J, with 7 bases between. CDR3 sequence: CASSLVRDSNQPQHF. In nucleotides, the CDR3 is TGTGCCAGCAGCTTAGTGAGAGATAGCAATCAGCCCCAGCATTTT.

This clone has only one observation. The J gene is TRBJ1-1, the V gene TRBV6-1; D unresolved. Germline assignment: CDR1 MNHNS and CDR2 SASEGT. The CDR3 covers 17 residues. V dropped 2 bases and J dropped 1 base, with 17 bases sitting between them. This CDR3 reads CASSERPYGIRNTEAFF. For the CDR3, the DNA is TGTGCCAGCAGTGAAAGGCCATATGGAATACGGAACACTGAAGCTTTCTTT.

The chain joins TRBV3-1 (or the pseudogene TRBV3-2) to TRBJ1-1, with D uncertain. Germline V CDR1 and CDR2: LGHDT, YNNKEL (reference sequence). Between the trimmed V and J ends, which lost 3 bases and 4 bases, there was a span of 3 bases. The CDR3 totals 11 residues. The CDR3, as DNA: TGTGCCAGCAGCCAGGGCACTGAAGCTTTCTTT. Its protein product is CASSQGTEAFF.